The sequence of this T cell receptor beta chain was determined in a study of shared clonotypes between healthy human individuals. Trimming left V 7 bases short and J 9 bases short, with 19 bases between. The germline CDR1 and CDR2 sequences are MRHNA and SNTAGT. This CDR3 is 14 amino acids long. The table came from immunoSEQ multiplex PCR; TCRdb's copy has only in-frame clones and leaves some out. The data hold approximately 640,000 clones, with around 72% observed a single time. The chain links TRBV6-4 to TRBJ2-1, with a tentative D call TRBD2 (6 bases). The TCR was taken from a woman in her twenties or thirties in good health. The material sequenced was memory CD4+ T cells sorted from blood. Subset here: CD45RA-negative fraction. For the CDR3, the DNA is TGTGCCAGCACCCCGCGGGGAGGATCGGGTGAGCAGTTCTTC. Protein sequence: CASTPRGGSGEQFF.